This T cell receptor (beta chain) was captured in a study of blood T cell repertoires in COVID-19. Study details: Sources were T cells, B-cell-depleted T cells, or PBMCs; the material itself was cDNA or gDNA.

In terms of age and location, participants ranged from about 18 to 89 years and lived in under 30 US areas. Which cohort a participant joined came from the clinical history participants gave. CDR3 length equals 16 residues. The germline gives CDR1 MNHNS, CDR2 SASEGT. V lost 2 bases and J lost 4; bases outside the gene matches: 4. This clone was observed a handful of times. In the source study's methods: Amplified reference gene primers provided the basis for estimating nucleated cell counts. Produced via immunoSEQ multiplex PCR; TCRdb's table is partial and in-frame only. V and J calls and clone size are given by that table; D and trimming were obtained from the DNA. This table holds about 310,000 clones, nearly 90% found once.

This sequence joins TRBV6-1 and TRBJ2-2; the match to TRBD1 covers 10 bases. This TCR derives from a woman between 18 and 29 years old with acute COVID-19. Source material: PBMCs or T cells enriched from blood (not recorded which). The CDR3: CASSERTGGITGELFF. DNA of the CDR3: TGTGCCAGCAGTGAACGGACAGGGGGTATCACCGGGGAGCTGTTTTTT.